A selection of T cell receptor beta chains follows, all from one sample in a study of OX40 agonist ivuxolimab in advanced cancers. The table came from immunoSEQ multiplex PCR; TCRdb's copy has only in-frame clones and leaves some out. The data contain around 72,000 clones, approximately 81% of them singletons. Sequencing used CD4+ or CD8+ T cells sorted from blood, obtained in a trial of the OX40 agonist ivuxolimab. All receptors come from an adult with an advanced solid tumor such as melanoma, head and neck, liver or kidney cancer. CDR3s include the opening cysteine and the closing phenylalanine or tryptophan. The D gene is left open where the match is weak. Some rows mark clone size as missing; the rest say once, few, many or name a class of expanded clone.

size	V	D	J	CDR3	DNA
few	TRBV10-2	NA	TRBJ2-7	CASTSIPRYEQYF	TGCGCCAGCACGAGTATCCCTAGATACGAGCAGTACTTC
NA	TRBV11-3	NA	TRBJ2-1	CASSSGQDNDEQFF	TGTGCCAGCAGCTCAGGGCAGGACAACGATGAGCAGTTCTTC
few	TRBV2	NA	TRBJ2-7	CASSRTLLSYEQYF	TGTGCCAGCTCCCGAACGCTCCTCTCCTACGAGCAGTACTTC
NA	TRBV19	NA	TRBJ1-5	CASSQDSNQPQHF	TGTGCCAGTAGTCAGGATAGCAATCAGCCCCAGCATTTT
NA	TRBV5-1	NA	TRBJ2-3	CASSLMTASSTDTQYF	TGCGCCAGCAGCCTGATGACGGCTTCTAGCACAGATACGCAGTATTTT
few	TRBV11-1	NA	TRBJ1-2	CASSPSGGSYGYTF	TGTGCCAGCAGCCCCTCCGGGGGCTCTTATGGCTACACCTTC
NA	TRBV11-2	NA	TRBJ2-7	CASATGRPSYEQYF	TGTGCCAGTGCTACGGGCAGACCCTCCTACGAGCAGTACTTC
NA	TRBV15	TRBD2	TRBJ2-1	CATSHTSGEPLREQFF	TGTGCCACCAGCCACACTAGCGGGGAACCTCTACGAGAGCAGTTCTTC
NA	TRBV18	TRBD2	TRBJ2-1	CASSPQSPTSGINEQFF	TGTGCCAGCTCACCACAAAGCCCCACTAGCGGGATCAATGAGCAGTTCTTC
NA	TRBV15	TRBD2	TRBJ2-4	CATSRDAKNWASGRENIQYF	TGTGCCACCAGCAGAGATGCAAAAAACTGGGCTAGCGGGAGGGAAAACATTCAGTACTTC
NA	TRBV7-2	TRBD2	TRBJ2-1	CASSLQAGGPPYNEQFF	TGTGCCAGCAGCTTACAGGCGGGAGGGCCCCCCTACAATGAGCAGTTCTTC
NA	TRBV6-5	TRBD1	TRBJ1-2	CASGQGDGYTF	TGTGCCAGCGGACAGGGTGATGGCTACACCTTC
NA	TRBV6-1	NA	TRBJ1-3	CASLSSGNTIYF	TGTGCCAGCTTGAGCTCTGGAAACACCATATATTTT
NA	TRBV7-2	NA	TRBJ1-5	CASTQDFSNQPQHF	TGTGCCAGCACCCAAGACTTTAGCAATCAGCCCCAGCATTTT
NA	TRBV6-6	NA	TRBJ1-2	CASSLVADGGNYGYTF	TGTGCCAGCAGTTTGGTGGCGGACGGTGGTAACTATGGCTACACCTTC
few	TRBV18	TRBD1	TRBJ1-1	CASSRGGQGTEAFF	TGTGCCAGCTCACGCGGCGGACAGGGCACTGAAGCTTTCTTT
NA	TRBV4-1	TRBD1	TRBJ1-1	CASSQGRDRGRGGLNTEAFF	TGCGCCAGCAGCCAAGGGAGGGACAGGGGGCGAGGAGGACTGAACACTGAAGCTTTCTTT
NA	TRBV9	NA	TRBJ1-1	CASSVRVSLGTEAFF	TGTGCCAGCAGCGTACGTGTCAGTTTGGGTACTGAAGCTTTCTTT
NA	TRBV19	NA	TRBJ2-3	CASSMRPQSTDTQYF	TGTGCCAGTAGTATGCGCCCGCAAAGCACAGATACGCAGTATTTT
NA	TRBV5-4	NA	TRBJ1-1	CASSLDQNTEAFF	TGTGCCAGCAGCTTGGACCAGAACACTGAAGCTTTCTTT